This TCR beta chain was recovered during a study of beta chain features in type 1 diabetes. Whole-study results and caveats: TCRB CDR3s were moderately but significantly shorter in Type 1 diabetes patients in all four CD4+ subsets.

TCRB transcripts that were expressed got sequenced, as all of the isolated RNA had been reverse transcribed. Assay: immunoSEQ multiplex PCR; the TCRdb copy retains only in-frame clones and omits some. The data show more than 300,000 clones, about 12% seen once. A remark on this clone: The antigen is unknown.

This CDR3 has 16 residues. CDR1 is SGHDN, CDR2 FVKESK, per germline. Losses at the gene ends were 1 base for V and 4 bases for J; bases not matched to a gene: 7. This TCR was recovered from a young woman with type 1 diabetes. Source material: naive CD4+ T cells from blood. The chain has TRBV14 and TRBJ2-1; TRBD2 aligns across 7 bases. The CDR3 nucleotides read TGTGCCAGCAGCCAAGGCGGTAGCGGGCTGTACAATGAGCAGTTCTTC. Translated: CASSQGGSGLYNEQFF.